Shown below are 30 T cell receptor beta chains from a single sample sequenced in a study of T cell responses to AZD1222 COVID-19 vaccine. Generated by immunoSEQ multiplex PCR, the TCRdb table keeps only in-frame clones and is missing some. The sample holds about 100,000 clones; over 75% are singletons and the top ten take roughly 10%. The specimen comprised peripheral blood, sampled 28 days after the second AZD1222 dose. Receptor source: an adult who received the AZD1222 COVID-19 vaccine.

The rearrangement joins TRBV27 to TRBJ1-5; the D gene is possibly TRBD1 (5 bases). V was cut by 5 bases and J by 7 bases, with 12 bases left in between. This CDR3 has 13 residues. From germline, CDR1 is MNHEY and CDR2 SMNVEV (reference sequence). For the CDR3, the DNA is TGTGCCAGCAGTCAGACGGGGGGACAGCCCCAGCATTTT. It yields the protein CASSQTGGQPQHF.

This clone occurred once. The V and J genes are TRBV4-1 and TRBJ2-7; 11 bases align to TRBD1. The germline CDR1 and CDR2 sequences are MGHRA and YSYEKL. The CDR3 contains 15 residues. V was pared by 4 bases and J by 5 bases, with 7 bases of the junction left unmatched. The CDR3 region is CASSRGQGAGHEQYF. The CDR3 DNA sequence: TGCGCCAGCAGCCGAGGACAGGGGGCCGGCCACGAGCAGTACTTC.

The gene calls are TRBV9 and TRBJ2-7, with 9 bases lining up with TRBD1. Germline values: CDR1 SGDLS, CDR2 YYNGEE. This CDR3 region has 13 residues. CDR3 sequence reads: CPQPDRGTYEQYF. The CDR3 region has the DNA TGTCCCCAGCCGGACAGGGGAACCTACGAGCAGTACTTC.

The J gene is TRBJ2-1, the V gene TRBV29-1; a weak D match, TRBD1 (6 bases). Deletions cut 6 bases from V and 8 bases from J, with 14 bases between. Germline CDR1 reads SQVTM; CDR2 reads ANQGSEA. CDR3 length equals 12 residues. CDR3 protein: CSVDTGFDEQFF. The CDR3 coding sequence is TGCAGCGTAGATACAGGGTTCGATGAGCAGTTCTTC.

The chain carries TRBV15 and TRBJ2-3; perhaps D is TRBD1 or TRBD2 (5 bases each). Germline CDR1 reads LNHNV; CDR2 reads YYDKDF (reference sequence). The CDR3 has 13 residues. Trimming took off 5 bases at V and 1 base at J, with 7 bases between the two ends. The CDR3 sequence: CATSEGRTDTQYF. DNA of the CDR3: TGTGCCACCAGCGAGGGGCGCACAGATACGCAGTATTTT.

The chain couples TRBV7-9 to TRBJ2-1; possible D gene TRBD2, 5 bases. CDR3 length: 13 residues. Germline V gene sequence: CDR1 SEHNR, CDR2 FQNEAQ (reference sequence). With 5 bases removed from V and 6 bases from J, the gap between germline ends came to 11 bases. The CDR3 is CASSPSLANEQFF. CDR3 bases: TGTGCCAGCAGCCCCTCCCTAGCCAATGAGCAGTTCTTC.

The chain links TRBV30 to TRBJ1-1; a possible D gene is TRBD1 (5 bases). Between the trimmed V and J ends, which lost 4 bases and 7 bases, there was a span of 10 bases. This CDR3 is built from 11 residues. CDR1 is GTSNPN, CDR2 SVGIG, per germline (reference sequence). CDR3 coding DNA: TGTGCCTGGACTCCGGGGGGTGAAGCTTTCTTT. Amino acids: CAWTPGGEAFF.

The V call is TRBV7-9, the J call TRBJ2-1; no firm D call. V lost 8 bases to trimming and J lost 0 bases, with 8 bases between them. Germline-derived CDR1 and CDR2 are SEHNR and FQNEAQ (reference sequence). This CDR3 has 13 amino acids. The DNA of the CDR3 is TGTGCCAGCGGGTGGAGCTCCTACAATGAGCAGTTCTTC. It codes for CASGWSSYNEQFF.

This clone was observed once. This chain uses TRBV27 with TRBJ2-7; 9 positions agree with TRBD1. Germline CDR1 is MNHEY and CDR2 is SMNVEV (reference sequence). The CDR3 has 15 amino acids. The trim removed 5 bases at V and 3 bases at J, leaving 8 bases unmatched. The CDR3 bases are TGTGCCAGCAGTGGGACCGGGACAGGGTTCTACGAGCAGTACTTC. Its protein is CASSGTGTGFYEQYF.

This chain joins TRBV20-1 and TRBJ2-7; maybe TRBD2 (6 bases). Looked up from germline, CDR1 is DFQATT and CDR2 is SNEGSKA (reference sequence). The CDR3 length is 14 residues. Trimming removed 3 bases at V and 0 bases at J, with 12 bases between. As DNA, the CDR3 is TGCAGTGCTAGTCCCGGGAGCCTCTCCTACGAGCAGTACTTC. It specifies CSASPGSLSYEQYF.

In its sample, this clone was seen once. This chain uses TRBV5-1 with TRBJ1-1; 7 bases fit TRBD1. Trimming cost V 3 bases and J 2 bases; bases outside gene matches: 4. The CDR3 consists of 14 residues. Germline V lookup: CDR1 SGHRS, CDR2 YFSETQ. CDR3 sequence: CASSSRQGNTEAFF. In DNA, the CDR3 is TGCGCCAGCAGCTCGAGACAGGGAAACACTGAAGCTTTCTTT.

This sequence joins TRBV2 and TRBJ1-1; D is ambiguous. The germline CDR1 and CDR2 sequences are SNHLY and FYNNEI. CDR3 size: 14 residues. V shed 8 bases and J shed 5 bases, with 18 bases lying between them. The DNA of the CDR3 is TGTGCCAGCCACCGAACGATGGCGGGTACTGAAGCTTTCTTT. Its translation: CASHRTMAGTEAFF.

The chain joins TRBV19 to TRBJ1-5; weak D call: TRBD1 (6 bases). The CDR3 extends over 16 amino acids. The germline CDR1 and CDR2 sequences are LNHDA and SQIVND (reference sequence). V gave up 9 bases and J gave up 0 bases, with 18 bases separating them. DNA of the CDR3: TGTGCCAGCGGGAGGGGGGCGCAATATAGCAATCAGCCCCAGCATTTT. This encodes CASGRGAQYSNQPQHF.

CDR3 sequence reads: CASSEGGAENEQYF. CDR3 bases: TGCGCCAGCAGTGAAGGGGGGGCAGAGAACGAGCAGTACTTC. This chain uses TRBV10-1 with TRBJ2-7; D perhaps matches TRBD2 (7 bases). This CDR3 is built from 14 residues. Germline V gene data show CDR1 as WNHNN and CDR2 as SYGVQD (reference sequence). Trimming took 3 bases from V and 5 from J, leaving 14 bases between them.

The V and J genes are TRBV4-1 and TRBJ2-7; 9 bases line up with TRBD1. This CDR3 has 17 residues. V was clipped by 3 bases and J by 2 bases; unmatched bases: 11. Germline V gives CDR1 MGHRA, CDR2 YSYEKL. DNA of the CDR3: TGCGCCAGCAGCCACTCACTTTCGGGACAGGGAACCTACGAGCAGTACTTC. It is translated as CASSHSLSGQGTYEQYF.

The chain is built from TRBV6-5 and TRBJ1-2; no definite D call. V lost 6 bases and J 8 bases, leaving 10 bases between the germline ends. The germline V gene has CDR1 MNHEY and CDR2 SVGAGI. This CDR3 spans 11 amino acids. CDR3 sequence reads: CASSWTLGYTF. CDR3 sequence (DNA): TGTGCCAGCAGCTGGACTTTAGGCTACACCTTC.

This chain uses TRBV3-1 (or the pseudogene TRBV3-2) with TRBJ2-2; D is uncertain. Per the germline V gene, CDR1 is LGHDT and CDR2 is YNNKEL (reference sequence). Trimming took 0 bases from V and 0 from J, leaving 5 bases between them. The CDR3 extends over 15 amino acids. CDR3 amino acids: CASSQEGSNTGELFF. DNA for the CDR3: TGTGCCAGCAGCCAAGAAGGATCGAACACCGGGGAGCTGTTTTTT.

CDR3 protein: CASSVRGSSYNEQFF. CDR3 coding DNA: TGTGCCAGCAGCGTAAGAGGGAGCTCCTACAATGAGCAGTTCTTC. This chain links TRBV9 with TRBJ2-1, with a possible D match to TRBD2 (5 bases). The germline V gene has CDR1 SGDLS and CDR2 YYNGEE. The CDR3 length is 15 residues. V shed 1 base and J shed 0 bases, with 8 bases lying between them.

This chain joins TRBV15 and TRBJ2-1, with 7 nucleotides matching TRBD2. The CDR3 totals 14 residues. Germline V CDR1 and CDR2: LNHNV, YYDKDF (reference sequence). V trimming: 5 bases; J trimming: 7 bases; junction bases outside the gene matches: 8. Written as DNA, the CDR3 is TGTGCCACCAGCCTGGCGGGAGAATCGAATGAGCAGTTCTTC. It specifies CATSLAGESNEQFF.

In this sample, this clone turned up a few times. This chain connects TRBV2 to TRBJ2-7; D may correspond to TRBD1 or TRBD2 (5 bases each). CDR1 SNHLY and CDR2 FYNNEI come from the germline V gene. The ends were cut back, 8 bases at V and 2 bases at J, with 10 bases in the middle. This CDR3 contains 12 residues. The CDR3, as DNA: TGTGCCAGCCGGGACCCTACCTACGAGCAGTACTTC. As protein: CASRDPTYEQYF.

V and J are TRBV5-8 and TRBJ1-2, with D unclear. CDR1 SGHTS and CDR2 YDEGEE come from the germline V gene. Trimming took 1 base from V and 0 from J, leaving 7 bases between them. The CDR3 has 14 residues. For the CDR3, the DNA is TGTGCCAGCAGCTTGAGGCCTTCTAACTATGGCTACACCTTC. Translated, it gives CASSLRPSNYGYTF.

The CDR3 DNA reads TGTGCCAGCAGTCCCCCTCAGACAGGGATCCAAGAGACCCAGTACTTC. Its translation is CASSPPQTGIQETQYF. The rearrangement uses TRBV28 and TRBJ2-5, with 7 positions matching TRBD1. Germline-derived CDR1 and CDR2 are MDHEN and SYDVKM. With V trimmed by 5 bases and J by 1 base, 10 bases remained unmatched. CDR3 length equals 16 residues.

The rearrangement joins TRBV5-1 to TRBJ2-5; TRBD1 aligns across 10 bases. There are 15 residues in the CDR3. J was trimmed by 6 bases and V by 4 bases; bases with no gene match: 9. Germline V lookup: CDR1 SGHRS, CDR2 YFSETQ. The DNA of the CDR3 is TGCGCCAGCAGCCAGGACAGGGGGTGGGGAAAGACCCAGTACTTC. Translation gives CASSQDRGWGKTQYF.

CDR3 in amino acids: CASSFGQGNQPQHF. CDR3 sequence (DNA): TGTGCCAGCAGCTTTGGACAGGGCAATCAGCCCCAGCATTTT. This rearrangement joins TRBV5-8 to TRBJ1-5; 7 positions agree with TRBD1. J lost 2 bases, V lost 2 bases, and 1 base had no gene match. The CDR3 length is 14 residues. Germline CDR1 is SGHTS and CDR2 is YDEGEE.

The chain combines TRBV5-1 with TRBJ2-1, with D tentatively TRBD1 or TRBD2 (5 bases each). Trimming removed 0 bases from V and 2 bases from J, with 9 bases in between. CDR3 size: 15 residues. In germline, CDR1 is SGHRS, CDR2 YFSETQ. For the CDR3, the DNA is TGCGCCAGCAGCTTGGACGGGGCCACCTACAATGAGCAGTTCTTC. It codes for CASSLDGATYNEQFF.

This sequence joins TRBV10-3 and TRBJ2-5; no clear D gene. The CDR3 spans 14 residues. V gave up 7 bases and J gave up 4 bases, with 16 bases separating them. Germline-derived CDR1 and CDR2 are ENHRY and SYGVKD. The CDR3 DNA follows: TGTGCCATCACTGGAGCGCTCTTTGGAGAGACCCAGTACTTC. This sequence encodes CAITGALFGETQYF.

The chain combines TRBV4-3 with TRBJ2-2; no firm D call. CDR1 and CDR2 from the germline V gene are LGHNA and YSLEER. The V gene lost 0 bases and the J gene lost 0 bases, with 11 bases spanning the gap. This CDR3 region has 17 residues. As DNA, the CDR3 is TGCGCCAGCAGCCAAGATAACACCCCATCGAACACCGGGGAGCTGTTTTTT. It codes for CASSQDNTPSNTGELFF.

The chain is built from TRBV5-4 and TRBJ2-3; TRBD1 might be the D (5 bases). The germline V gene has CDR1 SGHNT and CDR2 YYREEE (reference sequence). This CDR3 has 14 amino acids. The V gene lost 4 bases and the J gene lost 3 bases, with 12 bases spanning the gap. The CDR3 DNA follows: TGTGCCAGCAGCCGTGAAAGGGGAACAGATACGCAGTATTTT. Translation gives CASSRERGTDTQYF.

J is TRBJ1-3 and V is TRBV11-3; D is uncertain. Germline lookup yields CDR1 SGHNT and CDR2 YENEEA. The CDR3 totals 14 residues. V shed 3 bases and J shed 0 bases, with 6 bases lying between them. The CDR3 loop is CASSLTPSGNTIYF. CDR3 bases: TGTGCCAGCAGCTTGACGCCCTCTGGAAACACCATATATTTT. Variable domain in full (rest from reference TRBV11-3 and TRBJ1-3): EAGVVQSPRYKIIEKKQPVAFWCNPISGHNTLYWYLQNLGQGPELLIRYENEEAVDDSQLPKDRFSAERLKGVDSTLKIQPAELGDSAVYLCASSLTPSGNTIYFGEGSWLTVV.

CDR3 protein: CAIGTGNTEAFF. The DNA for the CDR3 is TGTGCCATTGGGACGGGGAACACTGAAGCTTTCTTT. The chain has TRBV19 and TRBJ1-1, with D possibly being TRBD1 (5 bases). The CDR3 length is 12 residues. Germline loops: CDR1 LNHDA, CDR2 SQIVND (reference sequence). V dropped 10 bases and J dropped 1 base, with 10 bases sitting between them.